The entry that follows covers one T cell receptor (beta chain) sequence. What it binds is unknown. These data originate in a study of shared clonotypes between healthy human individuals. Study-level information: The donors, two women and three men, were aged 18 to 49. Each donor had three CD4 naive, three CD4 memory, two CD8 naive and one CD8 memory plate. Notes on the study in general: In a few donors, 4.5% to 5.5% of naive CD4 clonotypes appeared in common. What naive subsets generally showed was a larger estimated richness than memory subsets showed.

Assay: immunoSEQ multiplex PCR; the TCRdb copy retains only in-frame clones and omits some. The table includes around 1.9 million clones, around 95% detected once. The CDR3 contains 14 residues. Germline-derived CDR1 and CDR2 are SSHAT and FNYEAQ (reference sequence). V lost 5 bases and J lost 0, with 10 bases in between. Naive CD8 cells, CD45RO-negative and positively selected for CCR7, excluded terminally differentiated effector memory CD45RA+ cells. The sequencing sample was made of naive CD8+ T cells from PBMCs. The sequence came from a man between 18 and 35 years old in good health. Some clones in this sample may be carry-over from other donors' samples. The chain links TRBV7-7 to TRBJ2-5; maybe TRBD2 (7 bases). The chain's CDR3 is CASSGRGNQETQYF. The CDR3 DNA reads TGTGCCAGCAGCGGGAGGGGGAACCAAGAGACCCAGTACTTC.